The clone carrying this TCR beta chain is a singleton in its sample. No antigen is known for it. These data are taken from a study of shared clonotypes between healthy human individuals. Study findings and constraints: Generation of non-shared clonotypes was less probable than generation of clonotypes shared by all four donors.

TCRdb's copy holds only in-frame clones and misses some; the assay was immunoSEQ multiplex PCR. The sample has under 2,500,000 clones; roughly 95% are singletons. The V gene lost 6 bases and the J gene lost 12 bases, with 12 bases spanning the gap. The germline V gene has CDR1 SNHLY and CDR2 FYNNEI. This CDR3 spans 12 amino acids. Sequencing was performed on naive CD4+ T cells sorted from blood. Subset noted: CD45RA+ positively selected. This receptor was taken from a man aged 18-30 years in good health. This chain connects TRBV2 to TRBJ1-6; D perhaps matches TRBD1 (6 bases). The CDR3 protein is CASRDSFEPLHF. CDR3 DNA: TGTGCCAGCAGGGACAGTTTTGAACCCCTCCACTTT.